Listed below are T cell receptor beta chains from one sample, sequenced in a study of graft-versus-host responses after intestinal transplantation. Their antigens are not known. Produced via immunoSEQ multiplex PCR; TCRdb's table is partial and in-frame only. Of about 85,000 clones in the sample, 91% are singletons; the top ten hold 6.5% to 8.5%. Sequencing was performed on unstimulated CD8+ T cells sorted from spleen or lymph node cells, taken before transplant. The origin of the receptors is a human donor who was the organ donor for an intestinal transplant. CDR3s include the opening cysteine and the closing phenylalanine or tryptophan. Fields, in order: J gene, clone size, V gene, D gene, CDR3 protein, CDR3 DNA. D genes are given only for firm matches. Some rows have no size entry. The others give once, few or many, or a class for an expanded clone.

TRBJ2-7 | . | TRBV11-2 | . | CASSPGGPSYEQYF | TGTGCCAGCAGCCCCGGGGGTCCCTCCTACGAGCAGTACTTC
TRBJ1-2 | . | TRBV7-9 | . | CASTTVGVYGYTF | TGTGCCAGCACCACCGTTGGGGTTTATGGCTACACCTTC
TRBJ2-7 | once | TRBV11-3 | TRBD1 | CASSPRTGSGEQYF | TGTGCCAGCAGCCCACGGACAGGGAGCGGCGAGCAGTACTTC
TRBJ1-5 | . | TRBV4-1 | TRBD1 | CASSQLPDRFGNQPQHF | TGCGCCAGCAGCCAACTCCCGGACAGGTTCGGCAATCAGCCCCAGCATTTT
TRBJ2-2 | . | TRBV6-5 | TRBD2 | CASSYLAGANTGELFF | TGTGCCAGCAGTTACTTAGCGGGAGCGAACACCGGGGAGCTGTTTTTT
TRBJ1-1 | . | TRBV5-1 | TRBD1 | CASSYEPTTGEREAFF | TGCGCCAGCAGCTACGAACCGACTACAGGGGAACGTGAAGCTTTCTTT
TRBJ2-3 | . | TRBV19 | . | CASSPQTGLSTDTQYF | TGTGCCAGTAGCCCACAAACAGGGTTAAGCACAGATACGCAGTATTTT
TRBJ1-1 | . | TRBV9 | TRBD1 | CASSGTGGDTEAFF | TGTGCCAGCAGCGGCACAGGGGGGGACACTGAAGCTTTCTTT
TRBJ2-7 | . | TRBV28 | . | CASSFLGEQYF | TGTGCCAGCAGTTTTTTGGGCGAGCAGTACTTC
TRBJ1-2 | . | TRBV5-4 | TRBD1 | CASSPRDRTLRDYGYTF | TGTGCCAGCAGCCCCCGGGACAGGACATTAAGGGACTATGGCTACACCTTC
TRBJ2-3 | . | TRBV7-9 | . | CASSLYLIGTDTQYF | TGTGCCAGCAGCTTATACCTCATAGGCACAGATACGCAGTATTTT
TRBJ2-7 | . | TRBV19 | . | CASSLGGSSYEQYF | TGTGCCAGTAGTCTTGGCGGTAGCTCCTACGAGCAGTACTTC
TRBJ2-5 | . | TRBV11-2 | . | CASSFSGAWETQYF | TGTGCCAGCAGCTTTTCAGGGGCGTGGGAGACCCAGTACTTC
TRBJ2-3 | . | TRBV10-1 | . | CASSERGTDTQYF | TGCGCCAGCAGTGAGCGGGGCACAGATACGCAGTATTTT
TRBJ2-3 | . | TRBV7-3 | . | CASSLTLNPDTQYF | TGTGCCAGCAGCTTAACGTTGAATCCAGATACGCAGTATTTT
TRBJ1-2 | . | TRBV27 | . | CASSTTGNGYTF | TGTGCCAGCAGTACCACAGGGAACGGCTACACCTTC
TRBJ2-7 | . | TRBV11-2 | . | CASSLDRWGGLNEQYF | TGTGCCAGCAGCTTAGATAGGTGGGGGGGCCTTAACGAGCAGTACTTC
TRBJ2-7 | . | TRBV19 | TRBD2 | CASSSWAGEPYEQYF | TGTGCCAGTAGTAGCTGGGCGGGAGAACCCTACGAGCAGTACTTC
TRBJ2-2 | . | TRBV19 | TRBD1 | CASKGQGDTGELFF | TGTGCCAGTAAGGGACAGGGGGACACCGGGGAGCTGTTTTTT
TRBJ2-3 | . | TRBV27 | TRBD1 | CASSYRDRSTDTQYF | TGTGCCAGCAGTTACCGGGACAGGAGCACAGATACGCAGTATTTT
TRBJ2-1 | . | TRBV6-7 | . | CASRVAATYNEQFF | TGTGCCAGCAGGGTAGCGGCGACCTACAATGAGCAGTTCTTC
TRBJ2-7 | once | TRBV7-8 | TRBD2 | CASSQVIAGVSPEQYF | TGTGCCAGCAGCCAGGTCATAGCGGGAGTGTCTCCCGAGCAGTACTTC
TRBJ2-7 | . | TRBV2 | TRBD2 | CASSERPPTSGSYEQYF | TGTGCCAGCAGTGAACGGCCCCCGACTAGCGGCTCCTACGAGCAGTACTTC
TRBJ1-2 | . | TRBV9 | . | CASSVAGSLMYGYTF | TGTGCCAGCAGCGTAGCGGGGTCTTTGATGTATGGCTACACCTTC
TRBJ2-3 | . | TRBV4-1 | . | CASSQYGASADTQYF | TGCGCCAGCAGCCAATACGGCGCTAGCGCAGATACGCAGTATTTT
TRBJ1-1 | . | TRBV15 | . | CATSSGYGEAFF | TGTGCCACCAGCAGCGGCTACGGTGAAGCTTTCTTT
TRBJ1-1 | . | TRBV6-5 | . | CASSDQGLEAFF | TGTGCCAGCAGCGATCAGGGTTTGGAAGCTTTCTTT
TRBJ2-7 | . | TRBV5-1 | . | CASSPHRNPYEQYF | TGCGCCAGCAGCCCACACAGAAACCCCTACGAGCAGTACTTC
TRBJ2-5 | . | TRBV29-1 | . | CSVETDQETQYF | TGCAGCGTTGAAACAGACCAAGAGACCCAGTACTTC
TRBJ1-2 | . | TRBV2 | TRBD1 | CASSGTGGYGYTF | TGTGCCAGCAGTGGGACAGGGGGCTATGGCTACACCTTC
TRBJ1-2 | . | TRBV5-3 | . | CARSLVWVRSACGYTF | TGTGCCAGAAGCTTGGTTTGGGTCAGGTCGGCGTGTGGCTACACCTTC
TRBJ2-4 | . | TRBV9 | TRBD1 | CASSAARDSPKNIQYF | TGTGCCAGCAGCGCCGCCAGGGACAGCCCAAAAAACATTCAGTACTTC
TRBJ2-2 | . | TRBV9 | TRBD1 | CASSNPGQGNTGELFF | TGTGCCAGCAGCAACCCGGGACAGGGCAACACCGGGGAGCTGTTTTTT
TRBJ2-1 | . | TRBV6-4 | TRBD2 | CASKAGGPHNEQFF | TGTGCCAGCAAGGCGGGGGGGCCCCACAATGAGCAGTTCTTC
TRBJ2-2 | once | TRBV5-1 | TRBD1 | CASSSGQGHTGELFF | TGCGCCAGCAGTTCGGGACAGGGACACACCGGGGAGCTGTTTTTT
TRBJ1-6 | . | TRBV28 | TRBD1 | CASSSGQATLYNSPLHF | TGTGCCAGCAGCTCCGGACAGGCCACCCTCTATAATTCACCCCTCCACTTT
TRBJ1-1 | . | TRBV7-9 | . | CASSPLGEAFF | TGTGCCAGCAGCCCTTTAGGTGAAGCTTTCTTT
TRBJ1-6 | . | TRBV5-4 | TRBD1 | CASSLWTGGDSPLHF | TGTGCCAGCAGCTTGTGGACAGGGGGCGATTCACCCCTCCACTTT
TRBJ1-2 | . | TRBV29-1 | . | CSVEDLGQQNYGYTF | TGCAGCGTTGAAGATCTCGGACAGCAAAACTATGGCTACACCTTC
TRBJ2-1 | . | TRBV11-3 | TRBD2 | CASSSRTSGGDNEQFF | TGTGCCAGCAGCTCGCGGACTAGCGGGGGGGACAATGAGCAGTTCTTC
TRBJ1-2 | . | TRBV5-1 | . | CASSLWPRSDYTF | TGCGCCAGCAGCTTGTGGCCCAGGAGCGACTACACCTTC
TRBJ2-1 | . | TRBV7-3 | . | CASSLVAVSSYNEQFF | TGTGCCAGCAGCTTAGTGGCGGTGAGCTCCTACAATGAGCAGTTCTTC
TRBJ2-3 | . | TRBV7-6 | . | CASSRSTDTQYF | TGTGCCAGCAGCCGTAGCACAGATACGCAGTATTTT
TRBJ2-6 | . | TRBV19 | . | CASSIPPGMSLSGANVLTF | TGTGCCAGTAGTATACCCCCAGGGATGTCCCTCTCTGGGGCCAACGTCCTGACTTTC
TRBJ2-4 | . | TRBV7-6 | TRBD2 | CASSLESWASGSEAKNIQYF | TGTGCCAGCAGCTTAGAGAGTTGGGCTAGCGGGTCGGAGGCCAAAAACATTCAGTACTTC
TRBJ2-7 | . | TRBV9 | . | CASSVDSEVYEQYF | TGTGCCAGCAGCGTAGATTCAGAAGTCTACGAGCAGTACTTC
TRBJ1-1 | . | TRBV6-5 | . | CASSYSMVTGSTEAFF | TGTGCCAGCAGTTACTCGATGGTGACGGGGAGCACTGAAGCTTTCTTT
TRBJ2-3 | . | TRBV27 | TRBD2 | CASSSPGLAGWGTQYF | TGTGCCAGCAGTTCGCCCGGACTAGCGGGATGGGGTACGCAGTATTTT
TRBJ2-7 | . | TRBV29-1 | . | CSAGPDSSYEQYF | TGCAGCGCTGGGCCGGACAGCTCCTACGAGCAGTACTTC
TRBJ1-3 | . | TRBV4-1 | . | CASSLSPSGGNTIYF | TGCGCCAGCAGCCTGAGCCCCTCTGGGGGGAACACCATATATTTT
TRBJ1-1 | . | TRBV6-6 | TRBD1 | CATSQGANTEAFF | TGTGCCACCTCACAGGGGGCGAACACTGAAGCTTTCTTT